This section outlines one T cell receptor beta chain sequence together with its context. Its cognate antigen is unknown. Carrying UMI labels, the TRB cDNA libraries were prepared through 5' RACE. Reprocessing the 5' RACE reads, TCRdb reports a single entry for every CDR3 protein and omits DNA. The ten most abundant clones cover around 0.54% of a sample with under 150,000 distinct CDR3 sequences. This sample is part of a study of CXCR3-negative and CXCR3-positive naive CD8 T cells. Broader study findings: For CXCR3-positive naive cells, TRB CDR3s were more hydrophobic than those of CXCR3-negative naive cells. TCR interaction strength was inferred from TRB CDR3 physicochemistry, as CD5 matched across naive subsets. Memory CD8+ cells showed much lower diversity, while both naive subsets displayed comparably high diversity.

Cells that were CD45RO-CCR7+CD27+CD95- constituted naive CD8+ T cells. The sequenced sample consisted of naive CXCR3+ CD8+ T cells from blood. Documented subset: CD45RO-CCR7+CD27+CD95- naive CD8+ T cells expressing CXCR3 (TNR3+). The source of this sequence is a human donor in good health. Some clones in this sample may be carry-over from other donors' samples.

The CDR3 sequence is CSGEGGAYNEQFF. V gene TRBV29-1 combines with J gene TRBJ2-1. The length of the CDR3 is 13 residues. Germline CDR1 and CDR2: SQVTM and ANQGSEA.